This T cell receptor beta chain emerged from a study of T cell responses to AZD1222 COVID-19 vaccine. Study-level results: Donors were chiefly white British, with a greater number of females, and clonal diversity was perhaps underestimated. Vaccine-associated CD4 TCRs ranged over spike, dominating at 160-218 and 743-854.

As concerns this clone: Its target is not known.

Germline V gene sequence: CDR1 MGHDK, CDR2 SYGVNS. CDR3 length: 15 amino acids. V lost 5 bases, J lost 0 bases, and 12 bases lay in between. TCRdb's table, derived via immunoSEQ multiplex PCR, lists solely in-frame clones and lacks some. The sample yields around 140,000 clones, 75% to 95% seen once. This TCR derives from an adult who received the AZD1222 COVID-19 vaccine. The V call is TRBV25-1, the J call TRBJ2-3; TRBD2 is a possible D gene (6 bases). The material was peripheral blood, obtained 28 days after the second AZD1222 dose. The CDR3, as DNA: TGTGCCAGCAGTAGGAGCGGGCATAGCACAGATACGCAGTATTTT. It encodes CASSRSGHSTDTQYF.